A single sample gave rise to the 7 T cell receptor beta chains below, sequenced in a study of cytomegalovirus exposure and HLA in healthy donors. In the PCR, 60 Vbeta and 13 Jbeta primers were used. TCRdb's copy holds only in-frame clones and misses some; the assay was immunoSEQ multiplex PCR. The table shows under 200,000 clones, with around 80% occurring only once. The sample consisted of PBMCs. All receptors derive from a woman in her thirties or forties in good health and CMV-seronegative.

In its sample, this clone was seen a few times. This rearrangement joins TRBV11-3 to TRBJ1-5; D gene ambiguous. Germline V gene lookup returns CDR1 SGHNT and CDR2 YENEEA. The CDR3 sequence is 13 residues long. The V end lost 2 bases, the J end lost 5 bases, and 7 bases lay between the germline ends. DNA of the CDR3: TGTGCCAGCAGCTTACAGGAAGATCAGCCCCAGCATTTT. Its translation: CASSLQEDQPQHF. The full variable domain, with the rest looked up from reference TRBV11-3 and TRBJ1-5, is EAGVVQSPRYKIIEKKQPVAFWCNPISGHNTLYWYLQNLGQGPELLIRYENEEAVDDSQLPKDRFSAERLKGVDSTLKIQPAELGDSAVYLCASSLQEDQPQHFGDGTRLSIL.

The V and J genes are TRBV9 and TRBJ1-2; D ambiguous. Trimming left V 2 bases short and J 3 bases short, with 8 bases between. The CDR3 loop spans 13 amino acids. Per the germline V gene, CDR1 is SGDLS and CDR2 is YYNGEE. The CDR3 here is CASSVNQDYGYTF. The CDR3 DNA reads as TGTGCCAGCAGCGTTAACCAGGACTATGGCTACACCTTC.

The J gene is TRBJ2-3, the V gene TRBV6-4; 10 positions agree with TRBD1. Germline V gene data show CDR1 as MRHNA and CDR2 as SNTAGT. This CDR3 contains 15 residues. Germline trimming cut 4 bases from V and 3 bases from J; bases unmatched to any gene: 4. The CDR3 DNA follows: TGTGCCAGCAGTGTGGGACAGGGGATAACAGATACGCAGTATTTT. Its translation: CASSVGQGITDTQYF.

This clone showed up just once. The CDR3 region has the DNA TGCGCCAGCAGCTCCCTAGCGGTCCAAGAGACCCAGTACTTC. Its protein product is CASSSLAVQETQYF. J is TRBJ2-5 and V is TRBV5-1, with TRBD2 matching 7 bases. The V gene end was trimmed by 3 bases and the J gene end by 1 base; junction bases not matched to a gene: 3. CDR1 is SGHRS, CDR2 YFSETQ, per germline. This CDR3 is 14 amino acids long.

V gene TRBV29-1 combines with J gene TRBJ1-2; 9 bases line up with TRBD1. Trimming cost V 6 bases and J 2 bases; bases outside gene matches: 13. This CDR3 comprises 16 residues. Germline-derived CDR1 and CDR2 are SQVTM and ANQGSEA. The DNA for the CDR3 is TGCAGCGTCCCAAACCGGGACAGGGAGGCGAACTATGGCTACACCTTC. It encodes CSVPNRDREANYGYTF. Based on the CDR3 plus reference TRBV29-1 and TRBJ1-2, the full variable domain is SAVISQKPSRDICQRGTSLTIQCQVDSQVTMMFWYRQQPGQSLTLIATANQGSEATYESGFVIDKFPISRPNLTFSTLTVSNMSPEDSSIYLCSVPNRDREANYGYTFGSGTRLTVV.

The chain links TRBV21-1 to TRBJ2-7; the DNA was not compared with TRBD1, the D call given in the table. TRBV21-1 is shown as a pseudogene. The CDR3 is 15 amino acids. CDR3 amino acids: CASSTDRSKIYEQYF. CDR3 in DNA: TGTGCCAGCAGCACGGACAGGTCTAAAATCTACGAGCAGTACTTC.

The gene calls are TRBV7-2 and TRBJ2-5, with 11 bases identical to TRBD2. The ends lost 4 bases at V and 5 bases at J; junction bases unmatched: 12. The CDR3 extends over 17 amino acids. CDR1 and CDR2 from the germline V gene are SGHTA and FQGNSA. The CDR3 loop is CASSSHGTSGGRETQYF. The DNA for the CDR3 is TGTGCCAGCAGCTCGCACGGGACTAGCGGAGGAAGGGAGACCCAGTACTTC.